The rows below give T cell receptor beta chains drawn from one sample of a study of beta chain features in type 1 diabetes. Assay: immunoSEQ multiplex PCR; the TCRdb copy retains only in-frame clones and omits some. The sample gives 250,000 to 300,000 clones, 24% of which show up once; over 0.01% is in the top ten. The sequencing input was naive CD4+ T cells from blood. The source is a woman aged 30 to 39 with type 1 diabetes. The CDR3 runs from the conserved cysteine through the conserved F or W. Each record gives: J gene, D gene, clone size, V gene, CDR3 protein, CDR3 DNA. D genes are given only for firm matches. Some rows mark clone size as missing; the rest say once, few, many or name a class of expanded clone.

>TRBJ2-1|.|.|TRBV10-3
CAISEFMGGNEQFF
TGTGCCATCAGTGAGTTCATGGGAGGCAATGAGCAGTTCTTC
>TRBJ1-1|.|few|TRBV2
CASSTYSEAFF
TGTGCCAGCAGTACCTACAGTGAAGCTTTCTTT
>TRBJ2-1|.|.|TRBV9
CASSVLIPYFEQFF
TGTGCCAGCAGCGTACTCATTCCTTACTTTGAGCAGTTCTTC
>TRBJ2-1|TRBD1|.|TRBV30
CAWSVSRGNEQFF
TGTGCCTGGAGTGTTTCCAGGGGGAATGAGCAGTTCTTC
>TRBJ2-1|TRBD2|few|TRBV7-2
CASSLHASGRNEQFF
TGTGCCAGCAGCTTACATGCTAGCGGGAGGAATGAGCAGTTCTTC
>TRBJ1-5|.|few|TRBV29-1
CSVAWDTGTQPQHF
TGCAGCGTTGCGTGGGACACAGGGACTCAGCCCCAGCATTTT
>TRBJ1-5|TRBD1|.|TRBV30
CAWGDRGNQPQHF
TGTGCCTGGGGGGACAGGGGCAATCAGCCCCAGCATTTT
>TRBJ1-2|.|.|TRBV2
CASTEEQGNYGYTF
TGTGCCAGCACAGAAGAACAGGGTAACTATGGCTACACCTTC
>TRBJ2-1|TRBD2|.|TRBV5-1
CASSLAGTRSWGEQFF
TGCGCCAGCAGCTTGGCAGGGACTAGAAGTTGGGGTGAGCAGTTCTTC
>TRBJ2-7|TRBD1|.|TRBV10-3
CAISGQGYEQYF
TGTGCCATCAGTGGACAGGGGTACGAGCAGTACTTC
>TRBJ2-6|TRBD1|few|TRBV18
CASSPRTGSGANVLTF
TGTGCCAGCTCACCCAGGACAGGTTCTGGGGCCAACGTCCTGACTTTC
>TRBJ2-6|.|few|TRBV30
CAWSVIGPFAGSGANVLTF
TGTGCCTGGAGTGTAATAGGACCCTTCGCGGGCTCTGGGGCCAACGTCCTGACTTTC
>TRBJ2-6|TRBD2|.|TRBV4-2
CASSPGTSGRFSGANVLTF
TGTGCCAGCAGCCCGGGGACTAGCGGGAGATTCTCTGGGGCCAACGTCCTGACTTTC
>TRBJ1-1|TRBD1|.|TRBV29-1
CSVDTRGSVTEAFF
TGCAGCGTAGATACCAGGGGGAGCGTGACTGAAGCTTTCTTT
>TRBJ2-1|TRBD1|.|TRBV18
CASSPQGGQANEQFF
TGTGCCAGCTCACCACAGGGCGGACAGGCGAATGAGCAGTTCTTC
>TRBJ2-5|TRBD2|.|TRBV9
CASSSPLAGVETQYF
TGTGCCAGCAGTTCCCCACTAGCGGGAGTGGAGACCCAGTACTTC
>TRBJ2-3|TRBD2|few|TRBV5-4
CASSSGLAGGTGDTQYF
TGTGCCAGCAGCTCCGGACTAGCGGGAGGAACGGGGGATACGCAGTATTTT
>TRBJ2-2|TRBD2|few|TRBV9
CASRGLAGEAGELFF
TGTGCCAGCCGGGGACTAGCGGGAGAGGCCGGGGAGCTGTTTTTT
>TRBJ1-5|.|.|TRBV4-2
CASSPFAGAQGQPQHF
TGTGCCAGCAGCCCCTTCGCAGGGGCGCAGGGTCAGCCCCAGCATTTT